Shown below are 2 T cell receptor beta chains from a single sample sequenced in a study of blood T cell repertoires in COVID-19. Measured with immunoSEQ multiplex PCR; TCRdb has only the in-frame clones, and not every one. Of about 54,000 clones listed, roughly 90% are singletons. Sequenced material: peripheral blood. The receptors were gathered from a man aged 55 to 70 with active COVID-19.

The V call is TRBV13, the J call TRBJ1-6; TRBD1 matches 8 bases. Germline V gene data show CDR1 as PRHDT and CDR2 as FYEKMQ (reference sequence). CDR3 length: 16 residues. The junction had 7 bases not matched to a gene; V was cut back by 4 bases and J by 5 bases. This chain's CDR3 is CASSSGQGFNNSPLHF. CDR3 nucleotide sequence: TGTGCCAGCAGCTCCGGACAGGGTTTTAATAATTCACCCCTCCACTTT.

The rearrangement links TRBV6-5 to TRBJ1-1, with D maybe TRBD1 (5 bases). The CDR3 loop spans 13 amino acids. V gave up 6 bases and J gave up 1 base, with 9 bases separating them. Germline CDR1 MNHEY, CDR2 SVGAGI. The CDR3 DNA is TGTGCCAGCAGGACAGCTAGGAACACTGAAGCTTTCTTT. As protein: CASRTARNTEAFF.